The 17 T cell receptor beta chains given below trace back to one sample, sequenced in a study of control samples from healthy donors and cancer patients. Sequenced by immunoSEQ multiplex PCR; TCRdb stores in-frame clones only, minus some. The profile covers about 120,000 clones, with roughly 90% appearing a single time and 2% to 3% taken by the ten largest. Sequencing input: blood. The origin of the receptors is a middle-aged man in good health.

The V and J genes are TRBV3-1 (or the pseudogene TRBV3-2) and TRBJ1-4, with a tentative D call TRBD1 (6 bases). This CDR3 is 13 amino acids long. Germline values: CDR1 LGHDT, CDR2 YNNKEL (reference sequence). The V and J ends lost 0 bases and 15 bases respectively, with 14 bases between them. CDR3 in amino acids: CASSQEPRGVLFF. In DNA form, the CDR3 reads TGTGCCAGCAGCCAAGAACCGAGGGGGGTCTTGTTTTTT.

The chain joins TRBV28 to TRBJ1-5; D is unresolved. Germline V gives CDR1 MDHEN, CDR2 SYDVKM. The germline V and J ends were trimmed by 6 bases and 3 bases, with 12 bases remaining between them. The CDR3 runs 14 residues. CDR3 bases: TGTGCCAGCAGGGCCCCCGGGAACAATCAGCCCCAGCATTTT. Protein: CASRAPGNNQPQHF.

The V gene is TRBV2, the J gene TRBJ2-1; 11 bases map to TRBD2. CDR3 length: 16 residues. The germline CDR1 and CDR2 sequences are SNHLY and FYNNEI. J was trimmed by 3 bases and V by 7 bases; bases with no gene match: 8. As DNA, the CDR3 is TGTGCCAGCAAGGTCCTAGCGGGGGGTCTCTACAATGAGCAGTTCTTC. Protein sequence: CASKVLAGGLYNEQFF.

This clone was observed a few times. The gene calls are TRBV6-1 and TRBJ2-1; perhaps TRBD2 as D (6 bases). Germline V gene sequence: CDR1 MNHNS, CDR2 SASEGT. The length of the CDR3 is 15 residues. Trimming took 3 bases from V and 8 from J, leaving 17 bases between them. The CDR3: CASSEGGPGGYEQFF. The CDR3 nucleotides are TGTGCCAGCAGTGAGGGCGGGCCCGGGGGTTATGAGCAGTTCTTC.

The chain recombines TRBV27 with TRBJ2-5; 12 nucleotides match TRBD2. CDR1 MNHEY and CDR2 SMNVEV come from the germline V gene (reference sequence). Trimming took 6 bases from V and 6 from J; bases not matched to a gene: 11. This CDR3 comprises 16 residues. CDR3 loop: CASSLSLAGGRKTQYF. The DNA for the CDR3 is TGTGCCAGCAGCCTCTCCCTAGCGGGGGGGCGGAAGACCCAGTACTTC.

As DNA, the CDR3 is TGTGCCAGCAGCTTAGCCAGACAGGGTATAATTTCGGATACGCAGTATTTT. This encodes CASSLARQGIISDTQYF. The chain carries TRBV7-9 and TRBJ2-3; TRBD1 agrees at 7 bases. V trimming: 0 bases; J trimming: 6 bases; junction bases outside the gene matches: 12. The CDR3 has 17 amino acids. Germline V gene data show CDR1 as SEHNR and CDR2 as FQNEAQ (reference sequence).

In DNA, the CDR3 is TGTGCCACCCAACTTGGGAGTTCACCCCTCCACTTT. Its protein product is CATQLGSSPLHF. The rearrangement joins TRBV6-5 to TRBJ1-6, with D unclear. In germline, CDR1 is MNHEY, CDR2 SVGAGI. V shed 10 bases and J shed 9 bases, with 13 bases lying between them. The CDR3 contains 12 residues.

The chain employs TRBV7-2 and TRBJ2-5, with D possibly being TRBD2 (6 bases). V lost 7 bases, J lost 3 bases, and 12 bases lay in between. Germline-derived CDR1 and CDR2 are SGHTA and FQGNSA. The CDR3 has 13 residues. This CDR3 reads CASTRSGEETQYF. The CDR3 nucleotides are TGTGCCAGCACCCGGTCGGGGGAAGAGACCCAGTACTTC.

The V call is TRBV7-2, the J call TRBJ1-4; possible D gene TRBD1, 6 bases. CDR1 is SGHTA, CDR2 FQGNSA, per germline. The CDR3 has 13 amino acids. Trimming removed 1 base from V and 10 bases from J, with 10 bases in between. The CDR3: CASSLDGRGKLFF. The DNA of the CDR3 is TGTGCCAGCAGCTTAGATGGCAGGGGAAAACTGTTTTTT.

Worth noting for this clone: This specimen includes other DNA sequences encoding the same CDR3. The chain couples TRBV15 to TRBJ1-5; unclear D gene. From germline, CDR1 is LNHNV and CDR2 YYDKDF (reference sequence). This CDR3 is built from 12 residues. V was clipped by 0 bases and J by 3 bases, with 0 bases between them. DNA for the CDR3: TGTGCCACCAGCAGAGACAATCAGCCCCAGCATTTT. Translating gives CATSRDNQPQHF.

The V call is TRBV10-2, the J call TRBJ2-3; 11 positions match TRBD2. CDR3 size: 15 residues. Germline-derived CDR1 and CDR2 are WSHSY and SAAADI. The ends lost 7 bases at V and 3 bases at J; junction bases unmatched: 6. The CDR3 coding sequence is TGCGCCAGCACCCCGTCTAGCGGGGGGACAGATACGCAGTATTTT. Protein product: CASTPSSGGTDTQYF.

This chain joins TRBV19 and TRBJ2-6; D is ambiguous. CDR3 size: 16 residues. Looked up from germline, CDR1 is LNHDA and CDR2 is SQIVND (reference sequence). Trimming stripped 1 base from V and 0 bases from J, with 7 bases between. The CDR3 region is CASSIAGNSGANVLTF. The DNA for the CDR3 is TGTGCCAGTAGTATAGCTGGGAACTCTGGGGCCAACGTCCTGACTTTC.

On this clone: This same CDR3 is encoded by further DNA sequences in the sample. The rearrangement links TRBV5-1 to TRBJ1-1; D unresolved. CDR3 length equals 15 residues. Trimming removed 0 bases at V and 1 base at J, with 10 bases between. Germline assignment: CDR1 SGHRS and CDR2 YFSETQ. This CDR3 reads CASSLGGARNTEAFF. As DNA, the CDR3 is TGCGCCAGCAGCTTGGGCGGCGCGAGGAACACTGAAGCTTTCTTT.

The CDR3: CASSAPPGANVLTF. CDR3 DNA sequence: TGTGCCAGTAGCGCGCCCCCAGGGGCCAACGTCCTGACTTTC. This sequence joins TRBV19 and TRBJ2-6, with D unresolved. Germline CDR1 is LNHDA and CDR2 is SQIVND (reference sequence). The CDR3 is 14 amino acids. Trimming left V 6 bases short and J 4 bases short, with 10 bases between.

The V gene is TRBV3-1 (or the pseudogene TRBV3-2), the J gene TRBJ2-2; 9 bases line up with TRBD2. CDR3 length: 16 amino acids. Germline V CDR1 and CDR2: LGHDT, YNNKEL (reference sequence). The trim removed 3 bases at V and 1 base at J, leaving 3 bases unmatched. CDR3 loop: CASSHAGGVNTGELFF. The CDR3 DNA reads as TGTGCCAGCAGCCACGCGGGGGGGGTGAACACCGGGGAGCTGTTTTTT.

The rearrangement links TRBV18 to TRBJ2-1, with D unresolved. There are 14 residues in the CDR3. Germline loops: CDR1 KGHSH, CDR2 LQKENI. The V end was cut by 3 bases, the J end by 5 bases, with 11 bases between. The CDR3 is CASSPASEHNEQFF. CDR3 bases: TGTGCCAGCTCACCGGCTAGTGAACACAATGAGCAGTTCTTC.

The gene calls are TRBV5-1 and TRBJ1-6; D is unclear. The CDR3 length is 16 residues. V was shortened by 2 bases and J by 10 bases, with 19 bases between the two germline ends. Per the germline V gene, CDR1 is SGHRS and CDR2 is YFSETQ. The CDR3 loop is CASSFTGHSPTSPLHF. The CDR3 coding sequence is TGCGCCAGCAGCTTTACCGGGCACTCCCCGACATCACCCCTCCACTTT.